A selection of T cell receptor beta chains follows, all from one sample in a study of cytomegalovirus exposure and HLA in healthy donors. Libraries were prepared by immunoSEQ multiplex PCR; TCRdb keeps only in-frame clonotypes and omits some of them. The sample totals 60,000 to 65,000 clones. The source material was PBMCs. The receptors here all came from a woman under 30 in good health and CMV-seronegative. Each CDR3 is given with its conserved first and last residue. The D gene is left open where the match is weak.

V	D	J	CDR3	DNA
TRBV29-1	-	TRBJ1-2	CSDSDNSYGYTF	TGCAGCGACTCAGACAACTCCTATGGCTACACCTTC
TRBV7-6	TRBD2	TRBJ2-1	CASSSPLAGGGNEQFF	TGTGCCAGCAGCTCCCCACTAGCGGGGGGGGGCAATGAGCAGTTCTTC
TRBV18	-	TRBJ2-1	CASSPEYNEQFF	TGTGCCAGCTCACCGGAGTACAATGAGCAGTTCTTC
TRBV19	-	TRBJ1-5	CASSLGQRLNQPQHF	TGTGCCAGTAGTTTAGGACAGAGGCTTAATCAGCCCCAGCATTTT
TRBV7-9	-	TRBJ1-2	CASSPPGENYGYTF	TGTGCCAGCAGCCCCCCGGGGGAAAACTATGGCTACACCTTC
TRBV4-2	-	TRBJ2-7	CASTRGTGFKQYF	TGTGCCAGCACGAGGGGGACGGGGTTTAAGCAGTACTTC
TRBV27	-	TRBJ2-7	CASSPRRGASYEQYF	TGTGCCAGCAGCCCGCGGAGGGGAGCCTCCTACGAGCAGTACTTC
TRBV20-1	-	TRBJ1-1	CSARRDTEAFF	TGCAGTGCCCGACGGGACACTGAAGCTTTCTTT
TRBV25-1	-	TRBJ1-1	CASSEPGYGDTEAFF	TGTGCCAGCAGTGAACCCGGATACGGAGACACTGAAGCTTTCTTT
TRBV5-6	-	TRBJ1-1	CASSLGPGAPTEAFF	TGTGCCAGCAGCCTGGGGCCAGGGGCACCGACTGAAGCTTTCTTT
TRBV5-1	TRBD1	TRBJ2-1	CASSLGDSSYNEQFF	TGCGCCAGCAGCCTGGGGGACAGCTCCTACAATGAGCAGTTCTTC
TRBV6-5	-	TRBJ1-1	CASTESGGTEAFF	TGTGCCAGCACGGAATCAGGAGGCACTGAAGCTTTCTTT
TRBV30	TRBD2	TRBJ2-1	CAWSTSGAAPRQFF	TGTGCCTGGAGTACTAGCGGGGCGGCCCCCAGGCAGTTCTTC
TRBV6-5	-	TRBJ1-1	CASMVGQGQGTEAFF	TGTGCCAGCATGGTCGGGCAGGGCCAGGGCACTGAAGCTTTCTTT
TRBV4-1	-	TRBJ1-5	CASSQTGSNQPQHF	TGCGCCAGCAGCCAAACGGGTAGCAATCAGCCCCAGCATTTT
TRBV6-5	-	TRBJ2-7	CASSSGRQAAYEQYF	TGTGCCAGCAGCAGCGGAAGGCAGGCCGCCTACGAGCAGTACTTC
TRBV4-1	-	TRBJ2-5	CASSQGYPQGQETQYF	TGCGCCAGCAGCCAAGGATATCCCCAGGGCCAAGAGACCCAGTACTTC
TRBV6-5	-	TRBJ1-2	CASSYGAGAGYGYTF	TGTGCCAGCAGTTACGGAGCAGGGGCGGGCTATGGCTACACCTTC
TRBV28	-	TRBJ2-1	CASSFGGLNEQFF	TGTGCCAGCAGTTTCGGGGGGCTTAATGAGCAGTTCTTC
TRBV18	-	TRBJ2-5	CASSPTSKETQYF	TGTGCCAGCTCACCGACTAGTAAAGAGACCCAGTACTTC
TRBV19	-	TRBJ2-4	CASSIGLTRAVDIQYF	TGTGCCAGTAGTATAGGCTTAACGCGGGCGGTGGACATTCAGTACTTC
TRBV25-1	-	TRBJ2-5	CASSDQGGLGETQYF	TGTGCCAGCAGTGACCAGGGGGGCCTCGGGGAGACCCAGTACTTC
TRBV5-1	-	TRBJ2-7	CASSLESVLSYEQYF	TGCGCCAGCAGCTTGGAAAGCGTCCTCTCCTACGAGCAGTACTTC
TRBV6-1	TRBD1	TRBJ1-2	CASGTDTYGYTF	TGTGCCAGCGGGACAGACACCTATGGCTACACCTTC
TRBV7-9	TRBD2	TRBJ2-1	CASSLASKRDYHNEQFF	TGTGCCAGCAGCTTAGCGTCCAAGCGGGACTACCACAATGAGCAGTTCTTC
TRBV25-1	-	TRBJ1-2	CASSEWGGGGYTF	TGTGCCAGCAGTGAATGGGGTGGAGGTGGCTACACCTTC
TRBV10-2	TRBD1	TRBJ2-7	CATRDRVDEQYF	TGCGCCACCAGAGACAGGGTCGACGAGCAGTACTTC
TRBV10-1	-	TRBJ1-2	CASIRGTGYTF	TGCGCCAGCATCAGAGGAACTGGCTACACCTTC
TRBV7-8	-	TRBJ1-1	CASSLGGGTEAFF	TGTGCCAGCAGCCTCGGGGGGGGTACTGAAGCTTTCTTT
TRBV6-6	TRBD1	TRBJ1-6	CASSPWTGSDSPLHF	TGTGCCAGCAGCCCTTGGACAGGTTCGGATTCACCCCTCCACTTT
TRBV10-2	-	TRBJ1-1	CASIPGMNTEAFF	TGCGCCAGCATACCAGGGATGAACACTGAAGCTTTCTTT